Reported below is one T cell receptor (beta chain). The CDR3 totals 14 residues. Trimming shortened V by 4 bases and J by 4 bases, and 13 bases separated the two germline ends. The V gene's germline CDR1 is WSHSY and CDR2 SAAADI. These data come from a study of blood T cell repertoires in COVID-19. The overall study: Specimens from acute and convalescent COVID-19 originated in the United States, Italy and Spain. PBMCs, B-cell-depleted T cells, or T cells were the source of the cDNA or gDNA that made up the material.

In the study's own analysis: Estimation of nucleated cell counts relied on the amplification of reference gene primers. Only in-frame clones appear in the TCRdb table, and some are missing; sequencing was by immunoSEQ multiplex PCR. The V and J calls and clone size were taken over from that table, and D and trimming were inferred from the DNA. The table shows some 64,000 clones, with about 88% occurring only once. J is TRBJ1-1 and V is TRBV10-2; a weak D match, TRBD1 (6 bases). This TCR came from a man in his 70s with acute or convalescent COVID-19. The material sequenced was peripheral blood. In DNA form, the CDR3 reads TGCGCCAGCAGTGGGCTAAGGGGGGGCACTGAAGCTTTCTTT. Residues: CASSGLRGGTEAFF.